Listed below are T cell receptor beta chains from one sample, sequenced in a study of blood T cell repertoires in COVID-19. Libraries were prepared by immunoSEQ multiplex PCR; TCRdb keeps only in-frame clonotypes and omits some of them. Counted here are some 170,000 clones, about 85% occurring once; the ten biggest clones make up less than 9%. Sequenced sample: peripheral blood. Every receptor here comes from a woman aged 60 to 75 with acute or convalescent COVID-19. The CDR3 runs from the conserved cysteine through the conserved F or W. The order of the fields is clone size, J gene, CDR3 length, D gene, V gene, CDR3 protein, CDR3 DNA. D genes are given only for firm matches. Size values are once, few and many counts, or a class for expanded clones, and some rows have none.

abundance: .; j_gene: TRBJ1-6; len: 13; d_gene: TRBD1; v_gene: TRBV7-2; CDR3aa: CASLRDSNSPLHF; CDR3nt: TGTGCCAGCCTCCGGGACAGTAATTCACCCCTCCACTTT
abundance: .; j_gene: TRBJ2-3; len: 15; d_gene: TRBD2; v_gene: TRBV11-1; CDR3aa: CASSLLAGSVDTQYF; CDR3nt: TGTGCCAGCAGCTTACTAGCGGGAAGTGTTGATACGCAGTATTTT
abundance: .; j_gene: TRBJ1-1; len: 14; d_gene: .; v_gene: TRBV29-1; CDR3aa: CSVAPRVANTEAFF; CDR3nt: TGCAGCGTGGCCCCCAGGGTGGCGAACACTGAAGCTTTCTTT
abundance: once; j_gene: TRBJ1-1; len: 16; d_gene: TRBD1; v_gene: TRBV7-8; CDR3aa: CASSLRQGALNTEAFF; CDR3nt: TGTGCCAGCAGCTTAAGACAGGGGGCGTTGAACACTGAAGCTTTCTTT
abundance: .; j_gene: TRBJ2-5; len: 16; d_gene: TRBD2; v_gene: TRBV19; CDR3aa: CASTRGGSTSAETQYF; CDR3nt: TGTGCCAGTACTCGGGGGGGGAGCACCTCTGCAGAGACCCAGTACTTC
abundance: .; j_gene: TRBJ1-1; len: 14; d_gene: TRBD1; v_gene: TRBV19; CDR3aa: CASSGGQVNTEAFF; CDR3nt: TGTGCCAGTAGTGGGGGACAGGTAAACACTGAAGCTTTCTTT
abundance: .; j_gene: TRBJ1-2; len: 16; d_gene: .; v_gene: TRBV27; CDR3aa: CASSPYMWALDYGYTF; CDR3nt: TGTGCCAGCAGTCCCTATATGTGGGCCCTGGACTATGGCTACACCTTC
abundance: few; j_gene: TRBJ2-3; len: 16; d_gene: .; v_gene: TRBV20-1; CDR3aa: CSASVFGILGTDTQYF; CDR3nt: TGCAGTGCTAGTGTATTCGGGATTCTCGGCACAGATACGCAGTATTTT
abundance: .; j_gene: TRBJ2-7; len: 13; d_gene: .; v_gene: TRBV2; CDR3aa: CASSLSGSYEQYF; CDR3nt: TGTGCCAGCAGCCTGTCCGGCTCCTACGAGCAGTACTTC
abundance: .; j_gene: TRBJ1-2; len: 12; d_gene: .; v_gene: TRBV6-5; CDR3aa: CASSNKIYGYTF; CDR3nt: TGTGCCAGCTCCAACAAAATCTATGGCTACACCTTC
abundance: .; j_gene: TRBJ1-1; len: 13; d_gene: TRBD1; v_gene: TRBV12-3/TRBV12-4; CDR3aa: CASSGADRAEAFF; CDR3nt: TGTGCCAGCAGCGGAGCGGACAGGGCTGAAGCTTTCTTT